This T cell receptor beta chain emerged from a study of blood T cell repertoires in COVID-19. Overall study: Specimens from acute and convalescent COVID-19 originated in the United States, Italy and Spain.

Original analysis: Reference gene primer amplification in the assay estimated nucleated cell counts. Sequencing was performed with immunoSEQ multiplex PCR; in TCRdb, only in-frame clones are kept and a portion is missing. D and trimming were read from the DNA, whereas the V and J calls and clone size are those reported in that table. The top ten hold roughly 17% of the sample, which has fewer than 200,000 clones, approximately 82% seen once. This CDR3 contains 14 residues. J was trimmed by 2 bases and V by 6 bases; bases with no gene match: 4. Germline values: CDR1 LNHDA, CDR2 SQIVND (reference sequence). This clone was detected once. The cohort comprised adults aged roughly 18 to 100 years residing in about two dozen US areas. Recovery meant two consecutive negative NP/OP PCR tests, professional clearance, or resolved symptoms.

V is TRBV19 and J is TRBJ1-2; 9 bases fit TRBD1. What was sequenced was PBMCs or T cells enriched from blood (not recorded which). The receptor was isolated from a woman in her fifties or sixties who had recovered from COVID-19. The CDR3 DNA sequence: TGTGCCAGTAGGCGACAGGGGGACAACTATGGCTACACCTTC. Protein product: CASRRQGDNYGYTF. The whole variable domain, filled in from reference TRBV19 and TRBJ1-2, reads DGGITQSPKYLFRKEGQNVTLSCEQNLNHDAMYWYRQDPGQGLRLIYYSQIVNDFQKGDIAEGYSVSREKKESFPLTVTSAQKNPTAFYLCASRRQGDNYGYTFGSGTRLTVV.